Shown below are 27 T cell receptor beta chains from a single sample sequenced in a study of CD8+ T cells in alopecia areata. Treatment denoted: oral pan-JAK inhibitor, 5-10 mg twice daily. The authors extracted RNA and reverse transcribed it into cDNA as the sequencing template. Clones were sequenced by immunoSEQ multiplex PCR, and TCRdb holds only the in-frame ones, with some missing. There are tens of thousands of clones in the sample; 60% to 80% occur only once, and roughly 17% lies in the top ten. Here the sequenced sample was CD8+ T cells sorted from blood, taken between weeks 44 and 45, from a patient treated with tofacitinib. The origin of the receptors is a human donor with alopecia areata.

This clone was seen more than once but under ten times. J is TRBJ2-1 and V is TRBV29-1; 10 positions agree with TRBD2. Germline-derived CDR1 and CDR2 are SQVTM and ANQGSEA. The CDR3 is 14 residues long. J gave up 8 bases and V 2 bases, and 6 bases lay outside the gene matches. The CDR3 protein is CSVEWSGGAYEQFF. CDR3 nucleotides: TGCAGCGTTGAATGGAGCGGGGGGGCCTATGAGCAGTTCTTC.

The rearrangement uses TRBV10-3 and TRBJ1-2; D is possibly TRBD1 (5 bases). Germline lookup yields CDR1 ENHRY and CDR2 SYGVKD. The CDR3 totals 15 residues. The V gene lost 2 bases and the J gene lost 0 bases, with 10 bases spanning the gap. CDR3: CAISEPTDPNYGYTF. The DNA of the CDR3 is TGTGCCATCAGTGAGCCGACAGATCCTAACTATGGCTACACCTTC.

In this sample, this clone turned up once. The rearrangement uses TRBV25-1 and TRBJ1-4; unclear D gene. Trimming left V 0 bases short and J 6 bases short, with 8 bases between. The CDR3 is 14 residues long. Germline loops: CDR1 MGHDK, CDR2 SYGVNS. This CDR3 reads CASSEYGSDEKLFF. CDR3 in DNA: TGTGCCAGCAGTGAATACGGAAGCGATGAAAAACTGTTTTTT.

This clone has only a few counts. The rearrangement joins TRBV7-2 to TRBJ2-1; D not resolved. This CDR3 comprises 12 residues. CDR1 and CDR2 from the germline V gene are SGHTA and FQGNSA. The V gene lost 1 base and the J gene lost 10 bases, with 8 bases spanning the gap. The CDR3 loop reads CASSLVGYEQFF. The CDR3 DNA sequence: TGTGCCAGCAGCTTAGTGGGTTACGAGCAGTTCTTC.

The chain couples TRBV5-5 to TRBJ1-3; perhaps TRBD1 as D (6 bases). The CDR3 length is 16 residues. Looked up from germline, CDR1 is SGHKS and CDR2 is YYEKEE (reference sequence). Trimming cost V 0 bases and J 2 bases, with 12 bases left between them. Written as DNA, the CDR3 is TGTGCCAGCAGCTTGGGAACCGCAGGGGCTGGAAACACCATATATTTT. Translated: CASSLGTAGAGNTIYF.

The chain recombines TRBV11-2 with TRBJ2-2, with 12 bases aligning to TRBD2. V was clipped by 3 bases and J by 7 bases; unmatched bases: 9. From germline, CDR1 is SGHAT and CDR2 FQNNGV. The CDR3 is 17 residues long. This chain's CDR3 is CASSLRLAGVQIGELFF. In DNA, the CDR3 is TGTGCCAGCAGCTTGAGACTAGCGGGGGTCCAAATCGGGGAGCTGTTTTTT.

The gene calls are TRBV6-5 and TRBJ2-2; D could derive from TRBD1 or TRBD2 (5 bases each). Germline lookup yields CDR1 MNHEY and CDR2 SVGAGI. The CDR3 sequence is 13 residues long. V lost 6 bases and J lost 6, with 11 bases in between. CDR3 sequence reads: CASSVTGPGELFF. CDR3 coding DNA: TGTGCCAGCAGCGTTACGGGGCCCGGGGAGCTGTTTTTT.

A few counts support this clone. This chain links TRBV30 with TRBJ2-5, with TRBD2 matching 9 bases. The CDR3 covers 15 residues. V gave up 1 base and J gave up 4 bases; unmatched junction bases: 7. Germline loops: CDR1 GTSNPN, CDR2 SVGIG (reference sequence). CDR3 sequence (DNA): TGTGCCTGGAGTGCAACTAGCGGGCTCGGAGAGACCCAGTACTTC. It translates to CAWSATSGLGETQYF. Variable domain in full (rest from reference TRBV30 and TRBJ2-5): SQTIHQWPATLVQPVGSPLSLECTVEGTSNPNLYWYRQAAGRGLQLLFYSVGIGQISSEVPQNLSASRPQDRQFILSSKKLLLSDSGFYLCAWSATSGLGETQYFGPGTRLLVL.

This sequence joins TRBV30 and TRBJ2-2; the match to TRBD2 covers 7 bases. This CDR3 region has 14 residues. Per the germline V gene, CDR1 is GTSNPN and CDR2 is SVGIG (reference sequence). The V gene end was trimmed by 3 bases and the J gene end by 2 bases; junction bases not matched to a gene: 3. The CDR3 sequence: CAWRRGSNTGELFF. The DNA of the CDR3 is TGTGCCTGGAGGCGGGGGAGTAACACCGGGGAGCTGTTTTTT.

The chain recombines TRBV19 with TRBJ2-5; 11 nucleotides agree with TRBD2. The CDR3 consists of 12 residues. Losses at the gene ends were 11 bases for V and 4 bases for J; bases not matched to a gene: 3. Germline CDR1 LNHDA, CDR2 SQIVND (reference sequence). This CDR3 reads CASGTSGETQYF. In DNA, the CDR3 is TGTGCCTCCGGGACTAGCGGAGAGACCCAGTACTTC.

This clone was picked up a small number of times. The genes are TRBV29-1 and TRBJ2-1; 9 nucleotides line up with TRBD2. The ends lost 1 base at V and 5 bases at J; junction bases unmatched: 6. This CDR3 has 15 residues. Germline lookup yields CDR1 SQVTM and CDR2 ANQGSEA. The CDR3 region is CSVEGSGGIDNEQFF. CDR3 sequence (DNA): TGCAGCGTTGAAGGTAGCGGGGGTATAGACAATGAGCAGTTCTTC.

DNA of the CDR3: TGCGCCAGCAGCCTTACCCTGGGTGGTAACACTGAAGCTTTCTTT. Its translation is CASSLTLGGNTEAFF. The chain links TRBV4-3 to TRBJ1-1; D uncertain. V was trimmed by 4 bases and J by 2 bases, leaving 14 bases between them. In germline, CDR1 is LGHNA, CDR2 YSLEER. CDR3 size: 15 residues.

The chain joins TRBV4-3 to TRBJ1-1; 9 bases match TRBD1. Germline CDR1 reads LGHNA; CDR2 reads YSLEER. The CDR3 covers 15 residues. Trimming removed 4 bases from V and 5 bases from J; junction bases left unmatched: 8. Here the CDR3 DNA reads TGCGCCAGCAGCCTACTGACAGGGGGGGATACTGAAGCTTTCTTT. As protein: CASSLLTGGDTEAFF.

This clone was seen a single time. This CDR3 is CASSSGRSAYEQYF. The CDR3 nucleotides are TGTGCCAGCAGCTCGGGCAGGAGTGCCTACGAGCAGTACTTC. The V and J genes are TRBV27 and TRBJ2-7, with D hard to call. The ends were cut back, 6 bases at V and 2 bases at J, with 14 bases in the middle. The germline V gene has CDR1 MNHEY and CDR2 SMNVEV (reference sequence). The CDR3 length is 14 residues.

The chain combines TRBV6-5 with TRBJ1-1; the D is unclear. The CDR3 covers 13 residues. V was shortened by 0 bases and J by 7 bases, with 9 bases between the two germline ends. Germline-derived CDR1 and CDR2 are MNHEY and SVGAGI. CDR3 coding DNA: TGTGCCAGCAGTTACTCTTCAGACCTTGAAGCTTTCTTT. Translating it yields CASSYSSDLEAFF.

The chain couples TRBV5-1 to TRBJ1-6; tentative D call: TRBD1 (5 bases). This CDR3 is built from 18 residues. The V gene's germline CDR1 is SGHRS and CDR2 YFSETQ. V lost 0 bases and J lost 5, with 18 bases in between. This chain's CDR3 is CASSLDDKRQGDNSPLHF. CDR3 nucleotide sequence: TGCGCCAGCAGCTTGGACGACAAGAGGCAGGGCGATAATTCACCCCTCCACTTT.

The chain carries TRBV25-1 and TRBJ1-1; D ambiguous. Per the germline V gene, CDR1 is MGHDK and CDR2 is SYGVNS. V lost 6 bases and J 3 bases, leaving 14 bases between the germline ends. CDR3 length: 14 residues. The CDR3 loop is CASRLSGGDTEAFF. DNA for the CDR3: TGTGCCAGCAGATTATCTGGCGGGGACACTGAAGCTTTCTTT.

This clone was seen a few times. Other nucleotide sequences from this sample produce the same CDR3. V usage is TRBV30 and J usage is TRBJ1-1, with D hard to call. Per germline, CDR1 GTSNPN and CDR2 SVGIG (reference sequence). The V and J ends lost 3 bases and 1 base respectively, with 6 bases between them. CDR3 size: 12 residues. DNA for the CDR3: TGTGCCTGGAGGAGATCGAACACTGAAGCTTTCTTT. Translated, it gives CAWRRSNTEAFF.

CDR3 sequence: CSANSDRAEGYTF. In DNA, the CDR3 is TGCAGCGCCAATTCTGACAGGGCGGAAGGCTACACCTTC. This sequence joins TRBV29-1 and TRBJ1-2; 7 bases agree with TRBD1. CDR3 size: 13 residues. The germline V gene has CDR1 SQVTM and CDR2 ANQGSEA. The trim removed 7 bases at V and 8 bases at J, leaving 13 bases unmatched.

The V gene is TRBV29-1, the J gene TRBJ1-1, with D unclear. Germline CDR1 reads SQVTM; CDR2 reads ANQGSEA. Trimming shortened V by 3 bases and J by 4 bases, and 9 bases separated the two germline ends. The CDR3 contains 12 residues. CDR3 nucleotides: TGCAGCGTTGACAGACTGGGCACTGAAGCTTTCTTT. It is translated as CSVDRLGTEAFF.

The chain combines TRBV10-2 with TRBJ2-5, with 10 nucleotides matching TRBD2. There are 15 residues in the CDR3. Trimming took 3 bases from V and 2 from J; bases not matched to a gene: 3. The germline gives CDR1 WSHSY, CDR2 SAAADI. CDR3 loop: CASSEAGGAQETQYF. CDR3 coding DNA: TGCGCCAGCAGTGAAGCGGGGGGGGCTCAAGAGACCCAGTACTTC.

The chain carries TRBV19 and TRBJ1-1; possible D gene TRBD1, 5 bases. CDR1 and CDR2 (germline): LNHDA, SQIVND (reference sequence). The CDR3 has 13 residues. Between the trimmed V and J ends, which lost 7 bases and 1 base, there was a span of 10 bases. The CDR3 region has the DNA TGTGCCAGTAACCGGGACGGGAACACTGAAGCTTTCTTT. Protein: CASNRDGNTEAFF.

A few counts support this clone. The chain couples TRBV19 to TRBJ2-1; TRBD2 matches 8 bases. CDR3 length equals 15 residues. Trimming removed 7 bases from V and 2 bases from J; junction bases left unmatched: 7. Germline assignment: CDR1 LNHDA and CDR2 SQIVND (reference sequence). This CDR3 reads CASTLTSGAYNEQFF. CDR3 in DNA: TGTGCCAGTACCCTCACTAGCGGAGCCTACAATGAGCAGTTCTTC.

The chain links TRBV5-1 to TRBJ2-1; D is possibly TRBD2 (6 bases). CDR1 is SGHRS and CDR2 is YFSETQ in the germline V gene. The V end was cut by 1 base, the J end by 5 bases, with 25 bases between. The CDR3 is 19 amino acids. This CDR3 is CASSLLGLQDPLGHNEQFF. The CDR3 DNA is TGCGCCAGCAGCTTGTTGGGACTCCAAGACCCGCTAGGACACAATGAGCAGTTCTTC. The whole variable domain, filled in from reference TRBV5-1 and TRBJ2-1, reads KAGVTQTPRYLIKTRGQQVTLSCSPISGHRSVSWYQQTPGQGLQFLFEYFSETQRNKGNFPGRFSGRQFSNSRSEMNVSTLELGDSALYLCASSLLGLQDPLGHNEQFFGPGTRLTVL.

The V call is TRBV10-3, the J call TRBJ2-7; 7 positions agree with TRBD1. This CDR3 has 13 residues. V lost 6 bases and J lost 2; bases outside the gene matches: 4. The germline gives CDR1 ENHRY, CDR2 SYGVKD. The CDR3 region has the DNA TGTGCCATCAGCCGGGACAGCCCCTACGAGCAGTACTTC. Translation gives CAISRDSPYEQYF.

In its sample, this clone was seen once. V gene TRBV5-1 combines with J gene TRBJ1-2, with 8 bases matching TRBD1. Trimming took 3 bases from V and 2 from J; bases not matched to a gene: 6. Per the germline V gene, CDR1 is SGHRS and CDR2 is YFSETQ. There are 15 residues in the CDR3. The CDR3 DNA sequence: TGCGCCAGCAGCTGGAACCGGGACAGGAACTATGGCTACACCTTC. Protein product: CASSWNRDRNYGYTF.

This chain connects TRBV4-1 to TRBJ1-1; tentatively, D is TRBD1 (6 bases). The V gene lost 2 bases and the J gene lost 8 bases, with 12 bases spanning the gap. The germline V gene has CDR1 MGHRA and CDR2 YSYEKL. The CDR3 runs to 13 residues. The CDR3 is CASSQMGQREAFF. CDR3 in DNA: TGCGCCAGCAGCCAAATGGGACAACGAGAAGCTTTCTTT.